The rows below give T cell receptor beta chains drawn from one sample of a study of response to subunit inactivated influenza vaccine. TCRdb processed the RT-PCR reads anew with MiXCR; each CDR3 protein has one entry. The table shows roughly 700,000 distinct CDR3 sequences, with 15% to 18% occurring only once. The sequencing used PBMCs from blood, collected roughly 12 days after vaccination. The receptors here all came from a man in his forties or fifties who received an inactivated influenza vaccine. CDR3s leave out the opening cysteine and the closing phenylalanine or tryptophan.

J gene: TRBJ2-4; V gene: TRBV28; CDR3 protein: ASSFLTLRVLAKNIQY
J gene: TRBJ2-2; V gene: TRBV30; CDR3 protein: AWSSAGRGGELF
J gene: TRBJ2-5; V gene: TRBV6-5; CDR3 protein: ASSLQLAGVEETQY
J gene: TRBJ2-5; V gene: TRBV6-1; CDR3 protein: ASSPDRGGLQETQY
J gene: TRBJ1-5; V gene: TRBV15; CDR3 protein: ATSRDKGGMAQPQH
J gene: TRBJ2-1; V gene: TRBV11-2; CDR3 protein: ASSLLWGYNEQF
J gene: TRBJ1-1; V gene: TRBV20-1; CDR3 protein: SAEDRVHTEAF
J gene: TRBJ2-7; V gene: TRBV10-2; CDR3 protein: ASSEGTALYEQY
J gene: TRBJ2-7; V gene: TRBV18; CDR3 protein: ASSPPSGGTTVKQY
J gene: TRBJ2-3; V gene: TRBV20-1; CDR3 protein: SARARGGFGRTDTQY
J gene: TRBJ1-5; V gene: TRBV20-1; CDR3 protein: SAKTANQPQH
J gene: TRBJ1-5; V gene: TRBV20-1; CDR3 protein: SAIKPGQGFHRPQH
J gene: TRBJ2-3; V gene: TRBV5-1; CDR3 protein: ASSPALLAGTDTQY
J gene: TRBJ2-7; V gene: TRBV5-1; CDR3 protein: ASSPGGIEQY
J gene: TRBJ2-1; V gene: TRBV15; CDR3 protein: ATSRPPGHAPGEQF
J gene: TRBJ1-6; V gene: TRBV5-1; CDR3 protein: ASRRAPGSPLH
J gene: TRBJ2-2; V gene: TRBV20-1; CDR3 protein: SAPRPGYTGELF
J gene: TRBJ2-1; V gene: TRBV4-3; CDR3 protein: ASSHSPPSGVYNEQF
J gene: TRBJ2-7; V gene: TRBV2; CDR3 protein: ASTGTYEQY
J gene: TRBJ2-5; V gene: TRBV20-1; CDR3 protein: SARGASGMAETQY
J gene: TRBJ2-1; V gene: TRBV5-5; CDR3 protein: ASSLDPTRGNEQF
J gene: TRBJ2-1; V gene: TRBV9; CDR3 protein: ASSEWDRDEQF
J gene: TRBJ2-3; V gene: TRBV4-3; CDR3 protein: ASSQDLRASSTDTQY
J gene: TRBJ1-2; V gene: TRBV25-1; CDR3 protein: ASSETGVNNYGYS
J gene: TRBJ2-1; V gene: TRBV20-1; CDR3 protein: SASGSAYGYNEQF
J gene: TRBJ2-7; V gene: TRBV28; CDR3 protein: ASSFPEREQY
J gene: TRBJ1-1; V gene: TRBV20-1; CDR3 protein: SARSPQTGDTEAF